The 19 T cell receptor beta chains reported below all come from one sample, sequenced in a study of T cells in Graves' hyperthyroidism and ophthalmopathy. Authors of the study amplified TCR beta CDR3 regions from RNA transcripts. Carried out on the TCR CDR3, a first-round RT-PCR used the HTBI primer set. Each CDR3 protein gets one entry after TCRdb re-called the multiplex PCR reads with MiXCR. The table lists fewer than 800,000 distinct CDR3 sequences, 16% of them singletons. The sequenced sample consisted of blood. The receptors stem from a man aged 18 to 35 with Graves' hyperthyroidism.

The V and J genes are TRBV4-1 and TRBJ2-3, with D possibly matching TRBD1 (5 bases). The V gene's germline CDR1 is MGHRA and CDR2 YSYEKL. Trimming removed 4 bases from V and 6 bases from J, with 17 bases in between. There are 15 residues in the CDR3. The CDR3 spells CASSPLGMGPDTQYF. The DNA of the CDR3 is TGCGCCAGCAGCCCCCTGGGGATGGGGCCGGATACGCAGTATTTT.

This clonotype came up many times. A junction boundary mismatches the germline segment, possibly from a read error. V gene TRBV6-2 or TRBV6-3 combines with J gene TRBJ2-3; D is perhaps TRBD1 (6 bases). The CDR3 extends over 11 amino acids. Germline V CDR1 and CDR2: MNHEY, SVGEGT. The CDR3 nucleotides read TGTGCCAGCACCACGACAGGTACGCAGTATTTT. Translation: CASTTTGTQYF.

As concerns this clonotype: Given a much more abundant clone one base away, this may be a read error. The chain recombines TRBV10-2 with TRBJ2-6; TRBD1 matches at 11 bases. From germline, CDR1 is WSHSY and CDR2 SAAADI. CDR3 size: 17 residues. The CDR3 protein is CASRPGQGGSGANVMTF. CDR3 in DNA: TGCGCCAGCAGACCGGGACAGGGGGGCTCTGGGGCCAACGTCATGACTTTC.

Details on this clonotype: A read error may be the cause here, since a much bigger clone is one base away. The rearrangement uses TRBV2 and TRBJ1-1; no firm D call. Germline-derived CDR1 and CDR2 are SNHLY and FYNNEI. V lost 4 bases, J lost 3 bases, and 15 bases lay in between. The length of the CDR3 is 15 residues. Written as DNA, the CDR3 is TGTGCCAGCAGTGGAGCGCGGCCTCGGGACACTGAAGCTTTCTTT. It translates to CASSGARPRDTEAFF.

This clonotype occurred many times. This chain joins TRBV6-1 and TRBJ2-3, with D hard to call. Germline V gives CDR1 MNHNS, CDR2 SASEGT. V lost 6 bases to trimming and J lost 0 bases, with 13 bases between them. The CDR3 contains 15 residues. CDR3 sequence (DNA): TGTGCCAGCAGATCGAGTCCGGCTAGCACAGATACGCAGTATTTT. It specifies CASRSSPASTDTQYF.

The V and J genes are TRBV20-1 and TRBJ2-7, with TRBD2 matching over 7 bases. The V gene's germline CDR1 is DFQATT and CDR2 SNEGSKA (reference sequence). Unmatched junction bases numbered 12, after V lost 6 bases and J lost 4 bases. The CDR3 is made up of 14 amino acids. CDR3 nucleotides: TGCAGTGCGTACCCCCCCCTAGCGGCTTACGAGCAGTACTTC. Translating it yields CSAYPPLAAYEQYF.

Points on this clonotype: This may be a read error: a much more frequent sequence differs by one nucleotide. The gene calls are TRBV10-2 and TRBJ1-1; D call uncertain. CDR1 is WSHSY, CDR2 SAAADI, per germline. The CDR3 covers 14 residues. V was cut by 5 bases and J by 4 bases, with 14 bases left in between. The CDR3 spells CASSSLWGGTEAFF. The DNA of the CDR3 is TGCGCCAGCAGTTCCTTATGGGGAGGCACTGAAGCTTTCTTT.

The chain joins TRBV28 to TRBJ2-5, with 13 nucleotides matching TRBD2. Trimming removed 4 bases from V and 1 base from J; junction bases left unmatched: 12. The CDR3 loop spans 19 amino acids. Germline V gives CDR1 MDHEN, CDR2 SYDVKM. CDR3 loop: CASSSPRTSGSPTQETQYF. CDR3 nucleotides: TGTGCCAGCAGTTCCCCCCGGACTAGCGGGAGCCCGACCCAAGAGACCCAGTACTTC.

This clonotype has a handful of counts. The chain links TRBV19 to TRBJ2-5; TRBD1 might be the D (7 bases). The CDR3 spans 16 residues. Trimming took 8 bases from V and 5 from J, leaving 24 bases between them. The germline CDR1 and CDR2 sequences are LNHDA and SQIVND (reference sequence). Here the CDR3 reads CASSSSGTVAVETQYF. CDR3 in DNA: TGTGCCAGTTCGAGCTCAGGGACAGTAGCGGTTGAGACCCAGTACTTC. Combining the CDR3 with reference TRBV19 and TRBJ2-5 gives the whole variable domain DGGITQSPKYLFRKEGQNVTLSCEQNLNHDAMYWYRQDPGQGLRLIYYSQIVNDFQKGDIAEGYSVSREKKESFPLTVTSAQKNPTAFYLCASSSSGTVAVETQYFGPGTRLLVL.

This clonotype has a handful of counts. The CDR3 loop reads CSASTMGQGRGQPQHF. In DNA form, the CDR3 reads TGCAGTGCTAGTACTATGGGACAGGGCAGGGGTCAGCCCCAGCATTTT. This chain uses TRBV20-1 with TRBJ1-5; TRBD1 aligns across 9 bases. Trimming at V came to 3 bases and at J to 6 bases, leaving 12 bases not matched to a gene. Germline lookup yields CDR1 DFQATT and CDR2 SNEGSKA (reference sequence). The length of the CDR3 is 16 residues.

V and J are TRBV24-1 and TRBJ2-2, with 8 nucleotides matching TRBD2. In germline, CDR1 is KGHDR, CDR2 SFDVKD. CDR3 length equals 16 residues. Losses at the gene ends were 3 bases for V and 10 bases for J; bases not matched to a gene: 12. CDR3 nucleotide sequence: TGTGCCACCAGTGATCCTTCGGGCGGGGGGAACGAGGAGCTGTTTTTT. It encodes CATSDPSGGGNEELFF.

This clonotype was seen repeatedly, ten times or more. A read error may produce the germline difference seen at one junction end. This chain connects TRBV5-1 to TRBJ2-5; tentatively, D is TRBD1 or TRBD2 (5 bases each). Per germline, CDR1 SGHRS and CDR2 YFSETQ. The CDR3 extends over 13 amino acids. The CDR3 protein is CASSLGVQETQYF. In nucleotides, the CDR3 is TGTGCCAGCAGCTTGGGGGTACAAGAGACCCAGTACTTC.

This clonotype was picked up a small number of times. The genes are TRBV6-5 and TRBJ1-6; 9 nucleotides agree with TRBD1. V lost 2 bases and J lost 14; bases outside the gene matches: 10. Germline V lookup: CDR1 MNHEY, CDR2 SVGAGI. This CDR3 comprises 15 residues. This CDR3 is CASSYRGQGYWTLHF. CDR3 coding DNA: TGTGCCAGCAGTTACCGGGGACAGGGTTACTGGACCCTCCACTTT.

The chain joins TRBV5-1 to TRBJ1-4; TRBD1 matches 10 bases. Germline V gene lookup returns CDR1 SGHRS and CDR2 YFSETQ. Trimming at V came to 4 bases and at J to 7 bases, leaving 7 bases not matched to a gene. The CDR3 is 15 residues long. The CDR3 region is CASSGAGDRGEKLFF. The CDR3 region has the DNA TGCGCCAGCAGCGGTGCGGGGGACAGGGGTGAAAAACTGTTTTTT.

In the case of this clonotype: This may come from a read error, since a much larger clone is one base off. The chain uses TRBV24-1 and TRBJ2-1; D call uncertain. Germline V lookup: CDR1 KGHDR, CDR2 SFDVKD. This CDR3 is 11 amino acids long. Trimming left V 5 bases short and J 9 bases short, with 7 bases between. The CDR3 loop is CATSGVSEQFF. CDR3 DNA sequence: TGTGCCACCAGTGGGGTGAGTGAGCAGTTCTTC.

Of note for this clonotype: This may arise from a read error, as a much more abundant clone is one base away. The V and J genes are TRBV28 and TRBJ1-5, with D uncertain. The ends were cut back, 6 bases at V and 3 bases at J, with 3 bases in the middle. The germline V gene has CDR1 MDHEN and CDR2 SYDVKM. The length of the CDR3 is 11 residues. The CDR3 sequence is CASSHNQPQHF. CDR3 in DNA: TGTGCCAGCAGCCACAATCAGCCCCAGCATTTT.

This clonotype was picked up a small number of times. J is TRBJ2-1 and V is TRBV7-3; D not resolved. Germline V CDR1 and CDR2: SGHTA, FQGTGA. This CDR3 spans 14 amino acids. V dropped 4 bases and J dropped 3 bases, with 10 bases sitting between them. This chain's CDR3 is CASSSGSYYNEQFF. The CDR3 DNA follows: TGTGCCAGCAGCTCGGGTTCATACTACAATGAGCAGTTCTTC.

The chain is built from TRBV20-1 and TRBJ2-7, with 7 nucleotides matching TRBD1. The CDR3 consists of 12 residues. CDR1 is DFQATT, CDR2 SNEGSKA, per germline (reference sequence). The V and J ends lost 8 bases and 2 bases, in that order; junction bases with no gene match: 6. CDR3 sequence: CSTGTATYEQYF. CDR3 DNA: TGCAGTACCGGGACAGCAACCTACGAGCAGTACTTC.

Of note for this clonotype: A single base separates this from a much larger clone, so it may be a read error. The V call is TRBV20-1, the J call TRBJ2-7, with 7 bases identical to TRBD2. The J segment lost 2 bases and the V segment lost 6 bases, leaving 7 bases of the junction unmatched. Germline V gene lookup returns CDR1 DFQATT and CDR2 SNEGSKA (reference sequence). The CDR3 extends over 13 amino acids. Here the CDR3 reads CSAKRGAAYEQYF. The CDR3 DNA reads TGCAGTGCGAAGCGGGGCGCAGCCTACGAGCAGTACTTC.